What follows is one T cell receptor (beta chain) and its context. Its matching antigen is unknown. The data were obtained in a study of beta chain features in type 1 diabetes. Regarding the study as a whole: There were fewer insertions and more deletions at the VDJ junctions of type 1 diabetes patients. TCRB CDR3 length was moderately but significantly reduced in all four CD4+ subsets of Type 1 diabetes patients.

The entirety of the isolated RNA underwent reverse transcription, so expressed TCRB transcripts were sequenced. The method was immunoSEQ multiplex PCR; TCRdb's version includes in-frame clones alone and lacks a portion of them. The sample gives 640,000 or so clones, about an eighth of which show up once; around 0.022% is in the top ten. V lost 3 bases to trimming and J lost 3 bases; unmatched junction nucleotides: 5. Germline CDR1 and CDR2: WNHNN and SYGVQD (reference sequence). The CDR3 has 15 residues. The source is a man aged 18 to 29 with type 1 diabetes. J is TRBJ2-3 and V is TRBV10-1; 8 nucleotides line up with TRBD1. Source material: naive CD4+ T cells from blood. CDR3 coding DNA: TGCGCCAGCAGTGATGGACAGGGTGGTACAGATACGCAGTATTTT. Amino acid sequence: CASSDGQGGTDTQYF.